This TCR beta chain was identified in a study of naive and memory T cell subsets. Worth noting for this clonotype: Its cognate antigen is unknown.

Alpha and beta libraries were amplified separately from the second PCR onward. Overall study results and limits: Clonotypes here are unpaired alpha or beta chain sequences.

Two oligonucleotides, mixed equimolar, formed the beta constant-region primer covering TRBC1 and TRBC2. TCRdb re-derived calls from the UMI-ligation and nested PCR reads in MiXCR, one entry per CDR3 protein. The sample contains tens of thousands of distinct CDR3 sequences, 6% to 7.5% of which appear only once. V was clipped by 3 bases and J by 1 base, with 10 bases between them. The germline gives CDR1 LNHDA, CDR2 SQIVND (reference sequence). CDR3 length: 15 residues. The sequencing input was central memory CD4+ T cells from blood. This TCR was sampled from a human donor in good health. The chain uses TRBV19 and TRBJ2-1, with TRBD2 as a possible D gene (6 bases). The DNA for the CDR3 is TGTGCCAGTAGTATCCTCGGGGGTTCCTACAATGAGCAGTTCTTC. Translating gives CASSILGGSYNEQFF.